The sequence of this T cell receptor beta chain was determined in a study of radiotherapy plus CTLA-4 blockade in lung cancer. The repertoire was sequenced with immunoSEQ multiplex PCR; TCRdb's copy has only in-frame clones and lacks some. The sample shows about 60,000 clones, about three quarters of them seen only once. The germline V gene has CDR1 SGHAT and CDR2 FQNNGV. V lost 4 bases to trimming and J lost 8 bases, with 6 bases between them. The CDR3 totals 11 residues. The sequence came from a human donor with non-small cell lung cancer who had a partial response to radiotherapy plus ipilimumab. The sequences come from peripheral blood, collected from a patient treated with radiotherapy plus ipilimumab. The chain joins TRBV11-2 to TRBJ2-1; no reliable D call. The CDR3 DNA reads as TGTGCCAGCAGCTCGGCGGATGAGCAGTTCTTC. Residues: CASSSADEQFF.